This TCR beta chain was obtained from a study of blood T cell repertoires in COVID-19. J lost 7 bases, V lost 3 bases, and 10 bases had no gene match. Germline lookup yields CDR1 MDHEN and CDR2 SYDVKM. The CDR3 runs 16 residues. As processed by the authors: From reference gene primer amplification, estimates of nucleated cell counts were derived. The assay was immunoSEQ multiplex PCR, and TCRdb's table has in-frame clones only and misses some. V, J and clone size derive from that table, while D and trimming were established from the DNA sequence. The table shows about 190,000 clones, with roughly 83% occurring only once. Ages ranged from 18 to 89 years, with residence in about 23 US areas. Among Cohort 3 donors, those recovered had two negative PCRs, clearance, or symptom resolution.

The sample was PBMCs or T cells enriched from blood (not recorded which). The chain is built from TRBV28 and TRBJ2-1; 9 bases line up with TRBD1. This sequence originates from a woman aged 25 to 39 who had recovered from COVID-19. The CDR3 sequence: CASSFSSGQGGNEQFF. CDR3 nucleotides: TGTGCCAGCAGTTTTTCCTCGGGACAGGGTGGAAATGAGCAGTTCTTC.